These 6 T cell receptor beta chains came from one sample sequenced in a study of monozygotic twins with inflammatory bowel disease. From its re-call of the 5' RACE reads, TCRdb lists each CDR3 protein once, without DNA. The table for this sample gives about 450,000 distinct CDR3 sequences. The sequencing sample was made of blood. The receptors derive from a human donor with ulcerative colitis or Crohn's disease, or a healthy co-twin of an affected twin (not recorded which).

This sequence joins TRBV3-1 and TRBJ2-2; TCRdb's assignment of TRBD1 cannot be checked, as there is no DNA. The CDR3 totals 14 residues. Germline loops: CDR1 LGHDT, CDR2 YNNKEL (reference sequence). CDR3 residues: CASSHRGGTGELFF.

V usage is TRBV28 and J usage is TRBJ1-5. Per the germline V gene, CDR1 is MDHEN and CDR2 is SYDVKM. This CDR3 is built from 17 residues. CDR3 region: CASSASFGDYSNQPQHF.

V and J are TRBV12-3 or TRBV12-4 and TRBJ2-1; TCRdb's assignment of TRBD2 cannot be checked, as there is no DNA. The CDR3 contains 16 residues. The CDR3: CASSLLASGSYNEQFF.

V usage is TRBV12-3 or TRBV12-4 and J usage is TRBJ1-1. CDR3 length equals 14 residues. CDR3 residues: CASSSGGGWGEAFF.

This chain connects TRBV28 to TRBJ1-3; TCRdb indicates TRBD1, and absent DNA this call remains unverified. In germline, CDR1 is MDHEN, CDR2 SYDVKM. CDR3 length: 12 residues. This CDR3 reads CASGTGRNTIYF.

The V and J genes are TRBV12-3 or TRBV12-4 and TRBJ2-6. The CDR3 covers 12 residues. The CDR3 sequence: CASSTGANVLTF.